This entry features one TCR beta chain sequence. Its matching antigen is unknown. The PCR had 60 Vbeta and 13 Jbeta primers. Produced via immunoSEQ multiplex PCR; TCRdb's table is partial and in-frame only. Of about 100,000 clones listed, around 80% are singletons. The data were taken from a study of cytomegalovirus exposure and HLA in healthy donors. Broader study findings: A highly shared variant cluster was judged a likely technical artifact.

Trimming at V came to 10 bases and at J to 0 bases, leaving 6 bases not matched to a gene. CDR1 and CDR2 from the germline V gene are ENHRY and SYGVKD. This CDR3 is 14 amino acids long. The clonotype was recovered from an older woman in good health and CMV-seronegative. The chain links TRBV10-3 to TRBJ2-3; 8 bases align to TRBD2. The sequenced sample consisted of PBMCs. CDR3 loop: CATRAGGSTDTQYF. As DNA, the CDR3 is TGTGCCACCAGGGCGGGGGGAAGCACAGATACGCAGTATTTT.